The clone carrying this T cell receptor (beta chain) was picked up a small number of times. The data originate from a study of blood T cell repertoires in COVID-19. Study context: T cells, B-cell-depleted T cells, or PBMCs supplied cDNA or gDNA.

Living in about two dozen US areas, the participants were between roughly 18 and 95 years of age. In the source study's methods: By means of reference gene primer amplification, nucleated cell counts were estimated. Data came from immunoSEQ multiplex PCR; TCRdb stores just in-frame clones and leaves some out. V, J and clone size are those of that table, while D and trimming were read from the DNA. The data show approximately 180,000 clones, more than 70% seen once. This TCR was recovered from a man aged 35 to 55 who had recovered from COVID-19. The sequenced material came from PBMCs or T cells enriched from blood (not recorded which).

CDR3 in amino acids: CASSPGLAGVSRNEQFF. Written as DNA, the CDR3 is TGTGCCAGCAGTCCGGGACTAGCGGGAGTGAGTCGCAATGAGCAGTTCTTC. The V gene is TRBV6-6, the J gene TRBJ2-1; 14 bases align to TRBD2. Germline trimming cut 5 bases from V and 6 bases from J; bases unmatched to any gene: 9. CDR1 MNHNY and CDR2 SVGAGI come from the germline V gene (reference sequence). The CDR3 totals 17 residues.